What follows is one T cell receptor beta chain and its context. This sample stems from a study of T cell changes during pregnancy in multiple sclerosis. The repertoire was sequenced with immunoSEQ multiplex PCR; TCRdb's copy has only in-frame clones and lacks some. The sample records 45,000 or so clones, about 91% being singletons. Unmatched junction bases numbered 4, after V lost 5 bases and J lost 8 bases. Germline-derived CDR1 and CDR2 are SGDLS and YYNGEE. The CDR3 is made up of 12 amino acids. The receptor comes from a female donor with multiple sclerosis, enrolled in a pregnancy study. The chain joins TRBV9 to TRBJ1-2; 9 positions agree with TRBD1. This material consisted of CD8+ T cells from peripheral blood mononuclear cells, taken in the second trimester of pregnancy. As DNA, the CDR3 is TGTGCCAGCAGAACAGGGGGCGAGGGCTACACCTTC. Its translation: CASRTGGEGYTF.